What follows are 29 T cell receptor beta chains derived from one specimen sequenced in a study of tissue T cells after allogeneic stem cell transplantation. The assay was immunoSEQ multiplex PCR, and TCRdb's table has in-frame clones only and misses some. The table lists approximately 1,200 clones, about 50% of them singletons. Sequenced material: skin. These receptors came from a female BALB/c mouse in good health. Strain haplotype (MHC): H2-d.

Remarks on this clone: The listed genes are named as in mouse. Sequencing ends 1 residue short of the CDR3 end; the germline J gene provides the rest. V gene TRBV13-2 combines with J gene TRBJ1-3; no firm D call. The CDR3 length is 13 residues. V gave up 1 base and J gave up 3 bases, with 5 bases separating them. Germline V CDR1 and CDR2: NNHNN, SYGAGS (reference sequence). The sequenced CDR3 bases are TGTGCCAGCGGTGATTTCAGTGGAAATACGCTCTAT. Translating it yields CASGDFSGNTLY. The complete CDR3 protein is CASGDFSGNTLYF.

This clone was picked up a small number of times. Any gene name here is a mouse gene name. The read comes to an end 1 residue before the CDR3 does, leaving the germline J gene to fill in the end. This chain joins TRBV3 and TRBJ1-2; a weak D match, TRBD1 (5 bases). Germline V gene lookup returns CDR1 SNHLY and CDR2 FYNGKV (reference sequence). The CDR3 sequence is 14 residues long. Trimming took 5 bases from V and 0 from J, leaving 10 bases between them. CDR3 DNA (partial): TGTGCCAGCAGCCTGGGGGGGGCAAACTCCGACTACACC. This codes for CASSLGGANSDYT. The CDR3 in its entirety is CASSLGGANSDYTF.

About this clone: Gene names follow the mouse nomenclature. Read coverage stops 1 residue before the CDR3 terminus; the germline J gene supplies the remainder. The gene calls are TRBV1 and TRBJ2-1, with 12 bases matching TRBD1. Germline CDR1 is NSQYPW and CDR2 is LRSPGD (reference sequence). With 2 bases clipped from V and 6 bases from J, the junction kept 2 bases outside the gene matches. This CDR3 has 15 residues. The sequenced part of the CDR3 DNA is TGCACCTGCAGTGCAACGGGACAGGGGGCTGCTGAGCAGTTC. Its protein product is CTCSATGQGAAEQF. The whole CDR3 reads CTCSATGQGAAEQFF. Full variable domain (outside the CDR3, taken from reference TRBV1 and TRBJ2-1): VTLLEQNPRWRLVPRGQAVNLRCILKNSQYPWMSWYQQDLQKQLQWLFTLRSPGDKEVKSLPGADYLATRVTDTELRLQVANMSQGRTLYCTCSATGQGAAEQFFGPGTRLTVL.

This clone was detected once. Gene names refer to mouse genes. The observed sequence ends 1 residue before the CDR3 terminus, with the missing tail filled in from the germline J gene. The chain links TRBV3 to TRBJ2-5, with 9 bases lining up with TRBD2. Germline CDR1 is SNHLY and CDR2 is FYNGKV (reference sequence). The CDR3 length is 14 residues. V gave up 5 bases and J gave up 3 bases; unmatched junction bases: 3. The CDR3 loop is CASSPLGGQDTQYF. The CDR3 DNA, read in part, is TGTGCCAGCAGCCCACTGGGGGGTCAAGACACCCAGTAC.

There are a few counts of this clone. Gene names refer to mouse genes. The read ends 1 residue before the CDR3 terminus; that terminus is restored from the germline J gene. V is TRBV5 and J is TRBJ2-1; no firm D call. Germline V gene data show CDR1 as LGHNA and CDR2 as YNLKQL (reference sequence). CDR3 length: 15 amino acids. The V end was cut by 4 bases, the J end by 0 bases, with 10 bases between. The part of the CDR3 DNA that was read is TGTGCCAGCAGCCCCCTCTGGAGTAACTATGCTGAGCAGTTC. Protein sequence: CASSPLWSNYAEQF. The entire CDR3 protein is CASSPLWSNYAEQFF.

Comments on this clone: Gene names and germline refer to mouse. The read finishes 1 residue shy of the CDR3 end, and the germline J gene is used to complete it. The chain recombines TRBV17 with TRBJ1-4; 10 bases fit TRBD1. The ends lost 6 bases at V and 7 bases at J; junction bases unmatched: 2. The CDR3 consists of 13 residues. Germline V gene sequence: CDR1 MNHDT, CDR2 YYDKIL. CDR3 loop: CASRDRGTERLFF. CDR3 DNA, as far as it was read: TGTGCTAGCAGGGACAGGGGGACCGAAAGATTATTT.

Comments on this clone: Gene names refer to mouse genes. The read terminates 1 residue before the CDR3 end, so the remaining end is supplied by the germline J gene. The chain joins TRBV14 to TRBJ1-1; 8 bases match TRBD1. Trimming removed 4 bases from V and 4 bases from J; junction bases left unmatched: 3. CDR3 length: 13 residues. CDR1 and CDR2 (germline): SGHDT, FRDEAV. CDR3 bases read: TGTGCCAGCAGTCCGACAGGGGTCACAGAAGTCTTC. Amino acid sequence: CASSPTGVTEVF. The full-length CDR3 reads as CASSPTGVTEVFF.

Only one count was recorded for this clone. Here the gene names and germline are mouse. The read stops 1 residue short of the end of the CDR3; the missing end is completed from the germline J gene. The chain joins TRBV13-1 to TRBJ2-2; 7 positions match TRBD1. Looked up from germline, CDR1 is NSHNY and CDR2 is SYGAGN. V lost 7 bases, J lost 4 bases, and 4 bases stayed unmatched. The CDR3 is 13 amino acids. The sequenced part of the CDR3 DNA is TGTGCCAGCCGACAGGGCGGCACCGGGCAGCTCTAC. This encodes CASRQGGTGQLY. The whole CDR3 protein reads CASRQGGTGQLYF.

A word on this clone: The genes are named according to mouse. CDR3 DNA, as far as it was read: TGTGCCAGCAGTGGGACAAACACAGAAGTCTTC. It is translated as CASSGTNTEVF. The complete CDR3 reads CASSGTNTEVFF. The rearrangement joins TRBV13-3 to TRBJ1-1; the D is unclear. The read stops 1 residue short of the end of the CDR3; the missing end is completed from the germline J gene. V was clipped by 3 bases and J by 0 bases, with 3 bases between them. The CDR3 runs 12 residues. Germline V gene sequence: CDR1 NNHDY, CDR2 SYVADS.

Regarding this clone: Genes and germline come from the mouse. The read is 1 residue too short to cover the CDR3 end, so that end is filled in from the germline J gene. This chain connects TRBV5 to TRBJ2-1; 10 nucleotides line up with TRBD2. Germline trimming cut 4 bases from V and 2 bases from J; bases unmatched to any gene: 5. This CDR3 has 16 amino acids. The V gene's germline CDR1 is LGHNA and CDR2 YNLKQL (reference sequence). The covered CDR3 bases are TGTGCCAGCAGCCCCCGGGACTGGGGCGACTATGCTGAGCAGTTC. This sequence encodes CASSPRDWGDYAEQF. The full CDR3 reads CASSPRDWGDYAEQFF.

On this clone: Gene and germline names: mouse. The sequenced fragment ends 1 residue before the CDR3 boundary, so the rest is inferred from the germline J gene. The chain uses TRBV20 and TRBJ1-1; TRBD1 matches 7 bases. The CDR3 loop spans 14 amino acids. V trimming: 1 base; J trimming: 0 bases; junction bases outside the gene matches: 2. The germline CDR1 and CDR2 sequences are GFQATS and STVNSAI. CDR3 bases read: TGTGGTGCTAGGGGGCAGGGGGCAAACACAGAAGTCTTC. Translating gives CGARGQGANTEVF. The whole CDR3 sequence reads CGARGQGANTEVFF. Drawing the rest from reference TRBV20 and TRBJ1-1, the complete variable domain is GALVYQYPRRTICKSGTSMRMECQAVGFQATSVAWYRQSPQKTFELIALSTVNSAIKYEQNFTQEKFPISHPNLSFSSMTVLNAYLEDRGLYLCGARGQGANTEVFFGKGTRLTVV.

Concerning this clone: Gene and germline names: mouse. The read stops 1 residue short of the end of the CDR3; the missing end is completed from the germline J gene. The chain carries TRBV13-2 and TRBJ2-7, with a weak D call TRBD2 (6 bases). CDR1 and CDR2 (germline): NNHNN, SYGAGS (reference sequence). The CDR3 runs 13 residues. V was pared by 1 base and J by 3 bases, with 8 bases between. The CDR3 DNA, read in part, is TGTGCCAGCGGTGATCCGGGGGGCTATGAACAGTAC. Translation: CASGDPGGYEQY. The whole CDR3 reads CASGDPGGYEQYF.

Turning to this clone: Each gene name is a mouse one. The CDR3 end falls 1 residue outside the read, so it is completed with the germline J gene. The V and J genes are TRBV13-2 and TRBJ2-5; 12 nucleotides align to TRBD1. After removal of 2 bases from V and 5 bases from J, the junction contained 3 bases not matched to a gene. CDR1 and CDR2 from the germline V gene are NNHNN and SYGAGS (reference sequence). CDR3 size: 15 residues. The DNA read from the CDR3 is TGTGCCAGCGGTGACGGGACAGGGGGCGGAGACACCCAGTAC. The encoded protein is CASGDGTGGGDTQY. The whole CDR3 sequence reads CASGDGTGGGDTQYF.

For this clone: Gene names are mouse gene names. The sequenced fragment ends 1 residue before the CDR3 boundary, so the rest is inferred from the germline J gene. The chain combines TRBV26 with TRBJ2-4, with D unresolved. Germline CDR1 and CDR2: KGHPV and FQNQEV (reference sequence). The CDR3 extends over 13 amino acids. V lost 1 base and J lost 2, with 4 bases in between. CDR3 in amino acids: CASSLYPQNTLYF. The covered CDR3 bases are TGTGCCAGCAGTCTGTATCCTCAAAACACCTTGTAC.

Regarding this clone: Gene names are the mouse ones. This CDR3 reads CASSQRTANTEVFF. The part of the CDR3 DNA that was read is TGTGCCAGCAGCCAACGGACAGCAAACACAGAAGTCTTC. The chain uses TRBV5 and TRBJ1-1; possibly TRBD1 for D (6 bases). The read ends 1 residue before the CDR3 terminus; that terminus is restored from the germline J gene. The CDR3 length is 14 residues. Trimming stripped 2 bases from V and 0 bases from J, with 7 bases between. Germline V gene sequence: CDR1 LGHNA, CDR2 YNLKQL (reference sequence).

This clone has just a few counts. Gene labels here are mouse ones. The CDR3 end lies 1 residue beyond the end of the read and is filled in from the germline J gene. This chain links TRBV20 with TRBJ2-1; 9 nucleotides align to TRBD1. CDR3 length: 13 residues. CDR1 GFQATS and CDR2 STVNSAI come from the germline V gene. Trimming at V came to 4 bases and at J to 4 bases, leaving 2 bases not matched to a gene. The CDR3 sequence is CGAKQGAYAEQFF. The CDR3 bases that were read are TGTGGTGCTAAACAGGGGGCATATGCTGAGCAGTTC.

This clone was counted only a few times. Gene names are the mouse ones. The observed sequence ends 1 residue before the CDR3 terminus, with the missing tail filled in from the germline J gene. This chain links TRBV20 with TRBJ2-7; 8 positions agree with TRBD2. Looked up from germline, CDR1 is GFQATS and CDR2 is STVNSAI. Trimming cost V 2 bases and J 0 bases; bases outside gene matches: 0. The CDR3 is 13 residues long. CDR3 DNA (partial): TGTGGTGCTAGGACTGGGGGCTCCTATGAACAGTAC. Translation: CGARTGGSYEQY. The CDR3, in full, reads CGARTGGSYEQYF.

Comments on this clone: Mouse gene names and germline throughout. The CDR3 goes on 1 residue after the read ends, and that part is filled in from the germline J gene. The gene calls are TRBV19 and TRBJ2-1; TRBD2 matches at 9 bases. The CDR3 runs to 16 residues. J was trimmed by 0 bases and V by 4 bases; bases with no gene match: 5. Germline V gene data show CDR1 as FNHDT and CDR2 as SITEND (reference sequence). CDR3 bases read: TGTGCCAGCAGTCTCGGACTGGGGTATAACTATGCTGAGCAGTTC. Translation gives CASSLGLGYNYAEQF. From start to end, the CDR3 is CASSLGLGYNYAEQFF.

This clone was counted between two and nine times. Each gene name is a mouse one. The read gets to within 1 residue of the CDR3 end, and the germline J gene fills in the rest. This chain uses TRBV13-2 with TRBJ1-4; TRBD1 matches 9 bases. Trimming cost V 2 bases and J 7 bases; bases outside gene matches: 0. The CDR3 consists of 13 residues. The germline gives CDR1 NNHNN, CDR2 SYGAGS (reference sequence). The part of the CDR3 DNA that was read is TGTGCCAGCGGTGAACAGGGGGCCGAAAGATTATTT. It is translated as CASGEQGAERLF. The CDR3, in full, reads CASGEQGAERLFF.

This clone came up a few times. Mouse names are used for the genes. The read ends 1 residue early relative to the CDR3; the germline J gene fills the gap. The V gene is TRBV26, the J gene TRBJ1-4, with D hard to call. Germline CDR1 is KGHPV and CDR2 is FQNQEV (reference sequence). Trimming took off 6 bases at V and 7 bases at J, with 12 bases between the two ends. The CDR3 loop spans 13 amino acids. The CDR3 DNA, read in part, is TGTGCCAGCAGCCCTCGGGATGCCGAAAGATTATTT. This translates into CASSPRDAERLF. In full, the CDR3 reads CASSPRDAERLFF.

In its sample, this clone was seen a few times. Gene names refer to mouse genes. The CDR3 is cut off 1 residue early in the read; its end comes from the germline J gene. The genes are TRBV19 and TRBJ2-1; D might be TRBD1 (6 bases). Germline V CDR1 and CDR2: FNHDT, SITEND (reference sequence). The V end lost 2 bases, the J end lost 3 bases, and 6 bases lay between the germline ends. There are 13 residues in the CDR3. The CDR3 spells CASSMDSYAEQFF. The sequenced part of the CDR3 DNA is TGTGCCAGCAGTATGGACAGCTATGCTGAGCAGTTC.

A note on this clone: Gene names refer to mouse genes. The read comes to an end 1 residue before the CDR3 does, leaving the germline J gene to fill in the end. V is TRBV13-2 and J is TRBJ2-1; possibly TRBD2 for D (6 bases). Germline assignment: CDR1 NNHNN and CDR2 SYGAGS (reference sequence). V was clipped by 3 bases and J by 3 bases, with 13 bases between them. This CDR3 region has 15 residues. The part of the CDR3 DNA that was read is TGTGCCAGCGGTGCCCCGGGACTTGGCTATGCTGAGCAGTTC. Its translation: CASGAPGLGYAEQF. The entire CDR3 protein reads CASGAPGLGYAEQFF.

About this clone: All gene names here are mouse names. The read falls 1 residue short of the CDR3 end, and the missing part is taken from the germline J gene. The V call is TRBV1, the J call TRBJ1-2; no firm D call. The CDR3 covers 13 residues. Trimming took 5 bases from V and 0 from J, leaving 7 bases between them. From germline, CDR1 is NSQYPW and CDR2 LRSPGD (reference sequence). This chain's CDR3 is CTCSRQSNSDYTF. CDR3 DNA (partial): TGCACCTGCAGTAGACAATCAAACTCCGACTACACC. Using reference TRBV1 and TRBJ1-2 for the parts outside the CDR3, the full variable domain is VTLLEQNPRWRLVPRGQAVNLRCILKNSQYPWMSWYQQDLQKQLQWLFTLRSPGDKEVKSLPGADYLATRVTDTELRLQVANMSQGRTLYCTCSRQSNSDYTFGSGTRLLVI.

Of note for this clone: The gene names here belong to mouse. This chain's CDR3 is CASSQNAETLYF. CDR3 bases read: TGTGCCAGCAGCCAAAATGCAGAAACGCTGTAT. The rearrangement joins TRBV5 to TRBJ2-3; D gene ambiguous. From the germline J gene comes the end of the CDR3, since the read stops 1 residue before it. The V end was cut by 2 bases, the J end by 2 bases, with 2 bases between. CDR3 length: 12 residues. The germline V gene encodes CDR1 LGHNA and CDR2 YNLKQL (reference sequence).

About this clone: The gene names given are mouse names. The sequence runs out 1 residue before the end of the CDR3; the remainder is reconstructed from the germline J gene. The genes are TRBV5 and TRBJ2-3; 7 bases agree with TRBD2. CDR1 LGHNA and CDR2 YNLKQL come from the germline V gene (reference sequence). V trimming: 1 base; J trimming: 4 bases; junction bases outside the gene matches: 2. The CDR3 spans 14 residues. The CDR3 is CASSQGGGTETLYF. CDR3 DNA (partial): TGTGCCAGCAGCCAAGGGGGGGGGACAGAAACGCTGTAT.

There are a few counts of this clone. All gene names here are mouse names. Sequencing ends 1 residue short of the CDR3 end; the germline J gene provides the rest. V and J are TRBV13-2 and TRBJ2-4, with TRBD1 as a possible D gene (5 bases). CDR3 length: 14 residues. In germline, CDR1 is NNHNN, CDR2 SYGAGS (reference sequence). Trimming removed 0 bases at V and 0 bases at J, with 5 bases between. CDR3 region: CASGDAGSQNTLYF. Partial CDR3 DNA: TGTGCCAGCGGTGATGCAGGGAGTCAAAACACCTTGTAC.

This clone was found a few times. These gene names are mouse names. This CDR3 reads CASSGTGGSDYTF. Incomplete CDR3 DNA: TGTGCCAGCAGTGGGACAGGGGGCTCCGACTACACC. The chain combines TRBV15 with TRBJ1-2, with 11 bases that match TRBD1. The read ends 1 residue early relative to the CDR3; the germline J gene fills the gap. The length of the CDR3 is 13 residues. The ends lost 5 bases at V and 4 bases at J; junction bases unmatched: 0. Per germline, CDR1 SGHND and CDR2 FRSKSL.

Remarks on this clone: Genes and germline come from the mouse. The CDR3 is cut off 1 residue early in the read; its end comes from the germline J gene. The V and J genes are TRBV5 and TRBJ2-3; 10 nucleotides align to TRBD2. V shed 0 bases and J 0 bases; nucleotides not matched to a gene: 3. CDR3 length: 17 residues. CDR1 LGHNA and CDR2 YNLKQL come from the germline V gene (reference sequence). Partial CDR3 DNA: TGTGCCAGCAGCCAAGACTGGGGGGGCCCTAGTGCAGAAACGCTGTAT. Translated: CASSQDWGGPSAETLY. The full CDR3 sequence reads CASSQDWGGPSAETLYF.

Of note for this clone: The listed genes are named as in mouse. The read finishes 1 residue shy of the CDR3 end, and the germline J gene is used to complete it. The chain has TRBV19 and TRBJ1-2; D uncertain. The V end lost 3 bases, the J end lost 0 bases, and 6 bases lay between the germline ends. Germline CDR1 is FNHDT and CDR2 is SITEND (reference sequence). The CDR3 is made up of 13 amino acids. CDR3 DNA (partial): TGTGCCAGCAGTAGGACCTCAAACTCCGACTACACC. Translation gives CASSRTSNSDYT. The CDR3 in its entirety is CASSRTSNSDYTF.